A selection of T cell receptor beta chains follows, all from one sample in a study of shared clonotypes between healthy human individuals. The repertoire was sequenced with immunoSEQ multiplex PCR; TCRdb's copy has only in-frame clones and lacks some. Of about 510,000 clones listed, 70% to 80% are singletons. Sequencing used PBMCs. These receptors all come from a woman between 40 and 55 years old in good health. Some clones in this sample may be carry-over from other donors' samples. Each CDR3 is given with its conserved first and last residue. The D gene is left open where the match is weak. Size tells how often a clone was seen (once, few, many) or the class of an expanded clone, and some rows leave it out.

CDR3 protein: CASSSLLLSSGSSAEAFF
CDR3 DNA: TGTGCCAGCAGCTCGCTTCTTTTATCATCAGGGTCAAGCGCTGAAGCTTTCTTT
V gene: TRBV7-9
J gene: TRBJ1-1
clone size: -
D gene: -

CDR3 protein: CASSIGERESYEQYF
CDR3 DNA: TGTGCCAGTAGTATCGGGGAGCGGGAGTCCTACGAGCAGTACTTC
V gene: TRBV19
J gene: TRBJ2-7
clone size: few
D gene: TRBD2

CDR3 protein: CASSLGLAGTDTQYF
CDR3 DNA: TGCGCCAGCAGCTTGGGACTAGCGGGAACAGATACGCAGTATTTT
V gene: TRBV5-1
J gene: TRBJ2-3
clone size: -
D gene: TRBD2

CDR3 protein: CATKSRGDSEKLFF
CDR3 DNA: TGTGCCACCAAGAGTAGGGGGGATTCTGAAAAACTGTTTTTT
V gene: TRBV6-5
J gene: TRBJ1-4
clone size: -
D gene: -

CDR3 protein: CASSTTGVGANVLTF
CDR3 DNA: TGTGCCAGTAGTACAACAGGGGTCGGGGCCAACGTCCTGACTTTC
V gene: TRBV19
J gene: TRBJ2-6
clone size: -
D gene: TRBD1

CDR3 protein: CASSPTWGGTEAFF
CDR3 DNA: TGCGCCAGCAGCCCAACATGGGGGGGGACTGAAGCTTTCTTT
V gene: TRBV4-3
J gene: TRBJ1-1
clone size: -
D gene: -

CDR3 protein: CASSFLAGVETQYF
CDR3 DNA: TGTGCCAGCAGCTTCCTAGCGGGAGTTGAGACCCAGTACTTC
V gene: TRBV11-2
J gene: TRBJ2-5
clone size: -
D gene: TRBD2

CDR3 protein: CAISEWGDSPLHF
CDR3 DNA: TGTGCCATCAGTGAATGGGGCGATTCACCCCTCCACTTT
V gene: TRBV10-3
J gene: TRBJ1-6
clone size: -
D gene: -

CDR3 protein: CASSLAAGDDEAFF
CDR3 DNA: TGCGCCAGCAGCTTGGCCGCGGGGGATGATGAAGCTTTCTTT
V gene: TRBV5-1
J gene: TRBJ1-1
clone size: -
D gene: -

CDR3 protein: CASTLTRLAVYNEQFF
CDR3 DNA: TGTGCCAGCACCCTCACCAGACTAGCGGTTTACAATGAGCAGTTCTTC
V gene: TRBV11-2
J gene: TRBJ2-1
clone size: -
D gene: TRBD2

CDR3 protein: CASSLGLGTGELFF
CDR3 DNA: TGTGCCAGCAGCTTAGGGTTGGGCACCGGGGAGCTGTTTTTT
V gene: TRBV7-3
J gene: TRBJ2-2
clone size: -
D gene: -

CDR3 protein: CASSLGIQETQYF
CDR3 DNA: TGTGCCAGCTCACTAGGTATTCAAGAGACCCAGTACTTC
V gene: TRBV18
J gene: TRBJ2-5
clone size: -
D gene: -

CDR3 protein: CASSQRHSTEAFF
CDR3 DNA: TGTGCCAGTAGTCAGAGACATTCCACTGAAGCTTTCTTT
V gene: TRBV19
J gene: TRBJ1-1
clone size: -
D gene: -

CDR3 protein: CASSLRGAQRFRRSYEQYF
CDR3 DNA: TGCGCCAGCAGTCTCCGGGGGGCGCAAAGGTTTCGCAGATCCTACGAGCAGTACTTC
V gene: TRBV23-1
J gene: TRBJ2-7
clone size: -
D gene: -

CDR3 protein: CASSGDGTYEQYF
CDR3 DNA: TGTGCCAGCAGCGGGGACGGGACTTACGAGCAGTACTTC
V gene: TRBV9
J gene: TRBJ2-7
clone size: -
D gene: -

CDR3 protein: CASSLYGQGVTGELFF
CDR3 DNA: TGTGCCAGCAGTTTATACGGGCAGGGGGTCACCGGGGAGCTGTTTTTT
V gene: TRBV27
J gene: TRBJ2-2
clone size: -
D gene: TRBD1

CDR3 protein: CASTGMNGNTIYF
CDR3 DNA: TGTGCCAGCACGGGGATGAACGGAAACACCATATATTTT
V gene: TRBV6-5
J gene: TRBJ1-3
clone size: -
D gene: -

CDR3 protein: CSVWTSGRGEQYF
CDR3 DNA: TGCAGCGTATGGACTAGCGGGAGGGGCGAGCAGTACTTC
V gene: TRBV29-1
J gene: TRBJ2-7
clone size: few
D gene: TRBD2

CDR3 protein: CASSRPGLAGQETQYF
CDR3 DNA: TGTGCCAGTAGTAGACCGGGACTAGCGGGACAAGAGACCCAGTACTTC
V gene: TRBV19
J gene: TRBJ2-5
clone size: -
D gene: TRBD2

CDR3 protein: CASKTGMNTEAFF
CDR3 DNA: TGTGCCAGCAAGACAGGGATGAACACTGAAGCTTTCTTT
V gene: TRBV27
J gene: TRBJ1-1
clone size: once
D gene: TRBD1

CDR3 protein: CASSLGLAADEQFF
CDR3 DNA: TGTGCCAGCAGCTTGGGACTAGCTGCCGATGAGCAGTTCTTC
V gene: TRBV7-3
J gene: TRBJ2-1
clone size: -
D gene: TRBD2

CDR3 protein: CASSLFDYEQYF
CDR3 DNA: TGTGCCAGCAGCTTATTCGACTACGAGCAGTACTTC
V gene: TRBV11-2
J gene: TRBJ2-7
clone size: -
D gene: -

CDR3 protein: CASSLSGQAGRTQYF
CDR3 DNA: TGTGCCAGCAGTTTATCCGGACAGGCCGGCAGGACCCAGTACTTC
V gene: TRBV27
J gene: TRBJ2-5
clone size: -
D gene: TRBD1

CDR3 protein: CASSYTGNTEAFF
CDR3 DNA: TGTGCCAGTAGCTATACCGGGAACACTGAAGCTTTCTTT
V gene: TRBV19
J gene: TRBJ1-1
clone size: -
D gene: -

CDR3 protein: CASSIHENSYNEQFF
CDR3 DNA: TGTGCCAGTAGTATTCACGAAAACTCCTACAATGAGCAGTTCTTC
V gene: TRBV19
J gene: TRBJ2-1
clone size: -
D gene: -

CDR3 protein: CAWSPGSNQPQHF
CDR3 DNA: TGTGCCTGGAGTCCAGGCAGCAATCAGCCCCAGCATTTT
V gene: TRBV30
J gene: TRBJ1-5
clone size: -
D gene: -

CDR3 protein: CASSPRTDSNQPQHF
CDR3 DNA: TGTGCCAGCTCACCGCGGACGGATAGCAATCAGCCCCAGCATTTT
V gene: TRBV18
J gene: TRBJ1-5
clone size: -
D gene: -